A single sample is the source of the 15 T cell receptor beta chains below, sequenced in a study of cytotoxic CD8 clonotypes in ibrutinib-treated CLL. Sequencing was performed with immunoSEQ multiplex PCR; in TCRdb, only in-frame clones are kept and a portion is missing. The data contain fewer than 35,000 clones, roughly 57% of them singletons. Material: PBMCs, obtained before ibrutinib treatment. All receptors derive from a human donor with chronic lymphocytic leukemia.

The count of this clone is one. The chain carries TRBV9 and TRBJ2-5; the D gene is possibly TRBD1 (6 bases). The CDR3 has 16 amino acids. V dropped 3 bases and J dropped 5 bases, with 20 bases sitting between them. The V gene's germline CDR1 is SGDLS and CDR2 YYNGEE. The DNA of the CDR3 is TGTGCCAGCAGCGCGACGGGACACCTCTGGGGGGAGACCCAGTACTTC. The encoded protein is CASSATGHLWGETQYF.

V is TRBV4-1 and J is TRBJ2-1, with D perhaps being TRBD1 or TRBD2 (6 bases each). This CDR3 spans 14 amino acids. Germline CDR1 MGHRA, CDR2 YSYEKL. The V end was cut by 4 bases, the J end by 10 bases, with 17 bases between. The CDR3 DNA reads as TGCGCCAGCAGCCCCCCCGGGGGCCCAATCGAGCAGTTCTTC. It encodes CASSPPGGPIEQFF.

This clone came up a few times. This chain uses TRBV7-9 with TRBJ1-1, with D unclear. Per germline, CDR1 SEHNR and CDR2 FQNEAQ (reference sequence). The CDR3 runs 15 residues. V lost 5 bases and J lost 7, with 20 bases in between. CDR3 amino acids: CASSQRGFRAGEAFF. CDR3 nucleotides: TGTGCCAGCAGCCAACGGGGATTTCGCGCAGGTGAAGCTTTCTTT. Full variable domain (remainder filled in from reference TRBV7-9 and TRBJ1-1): DTGVSQNPRHKITKRGQNVTFRCDPISEHNRLYWYRQTLGQGPEFLTYFQNEAQLEKSRLLSDRFSAERPKGSFSTLEIQRTEQGDSAMYLCASSQRGFRAGEAFFGQGTRLTVV.

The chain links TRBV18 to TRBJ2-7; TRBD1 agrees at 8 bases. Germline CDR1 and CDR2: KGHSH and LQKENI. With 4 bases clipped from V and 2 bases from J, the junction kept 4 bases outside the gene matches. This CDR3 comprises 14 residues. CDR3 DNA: TGTGCCAGCTCACGACAGGGGTCCACCTACGAGCAGTACTTC. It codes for CASSRQGSTYEQYF.

CDR3 region: CASSRDRGNNYGYTF. DNA of the CDR3: TGTGCCAGCTCTCGGGACAGGGGAAATAACTATGGCTACACCTTC. V gene TRBV18 combines with J gene TRBJ1-2; TRBD1 agrees at 10 bases. Germline values: CDR1 KGHSH, CDR2 LQKENI. The CDR3 length is 15 residues. V lost 6 bases and J lost 1; bases outside the gene matches: 5.

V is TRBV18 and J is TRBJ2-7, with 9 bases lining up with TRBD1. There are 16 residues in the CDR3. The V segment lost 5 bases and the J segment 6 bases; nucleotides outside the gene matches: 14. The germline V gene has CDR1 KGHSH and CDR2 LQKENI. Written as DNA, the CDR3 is TGTGCCAGCTCAACGTACGGGACAGGGTATTTGGGCGAGCAGTACTTC. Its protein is CASSTYGTGYLGEQYF.

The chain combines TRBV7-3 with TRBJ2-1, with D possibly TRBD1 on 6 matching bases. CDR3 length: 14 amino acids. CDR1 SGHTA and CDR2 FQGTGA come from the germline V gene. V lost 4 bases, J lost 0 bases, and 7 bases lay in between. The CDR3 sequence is CASSSDSSYNEQFF. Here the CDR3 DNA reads TGTGCCAGCAGCTCGGACAGCTCCTACAATGAGCAGTTCTTC. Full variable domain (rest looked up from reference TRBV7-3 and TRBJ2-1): GAGVSQTPSNKVTEKGKYVELRCDPISGHTALYWYRQSLGQGPEFLIYFQGTGAADDSGLPNDRFFAVRPEGSVSTLKIQRTERGDSAVYLCASSSDSSYNEQFFGPGTRLTVL.

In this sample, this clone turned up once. Here the CDR3 DNA reads TGTGCCACCTCCACCGACTCAACAGACGGGACCCAGTACTTC. Amino acids: CATSTDSTDGTQYF. The chain combines TRBV19 with TRBJ2-5, with D uncertain. The V and J ends lost 10 bases and 7 bases respectively, with 22 bases between them. Germline CDR1 LNHDA, CDR2 SQIVND (reference sequence). The CDR3 contains 14 residues. Looking up the rest from reference TRBV19 and TRBJ2-5 gives the full variable domain: DGGITQSPKYLFRKEGQNVTLSCEQNLNHDAMYWYRQDPGQGLRLIYYSQIVNDFQKGDIAEGYSVSREKKESFPLTVTSAQKNPTAFYLCATSTDSTDGTQYFGPGTRLLVL.

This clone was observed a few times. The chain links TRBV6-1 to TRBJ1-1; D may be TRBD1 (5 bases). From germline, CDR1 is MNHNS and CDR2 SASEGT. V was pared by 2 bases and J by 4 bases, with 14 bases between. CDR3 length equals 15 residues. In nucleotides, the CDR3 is TGTGCCAGCAGTGAATTTGAGTGGGGGACCACTGAAGCTTTCTTT. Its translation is CASSEFEWGTTEAFF.

CDR3 bases: TGTGCCAGCAGCTTATGGGTTAACACTGAAGCTTTCTTT. Protein sequence: CASSLWVNTEAFF. The gene calls are TRBV13 and TRBJ1-1; D not resolved. The CDR3 is 13 amino acids. Germline loops: CDR1 PRHDT, CDR2 FYEKMQ (reference sequence). V dropped 2 bases and J dropped 2 bases, with 6 bases sitting between them.

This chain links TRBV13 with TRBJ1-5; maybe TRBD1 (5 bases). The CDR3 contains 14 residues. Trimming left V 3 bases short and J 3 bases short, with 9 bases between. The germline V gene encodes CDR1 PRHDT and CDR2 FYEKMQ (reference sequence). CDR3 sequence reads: CASSFGQVNQPQHF. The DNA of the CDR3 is TGTGCCAGCAGCTTCGGACAAGTCAATCAGCCCCAGCATTTT.

CDR3 region: CASSRYRGQETQYF. CDR3 sequence (DNA): TGTGCCAGCAGTCGATACAGGGGTCAAGAGACCCAGTACTTC. The chain carries TRBV2 and TRBJ2-5; 7 bases line up with TRBD1. Germline V gene lookup returns CDR1 SNHLY and CDR2 FYNNEI. This CDR3 region has 14 residues. J was trimmed by 2 bases and V by 5 bases; bases with no gene match: 5.

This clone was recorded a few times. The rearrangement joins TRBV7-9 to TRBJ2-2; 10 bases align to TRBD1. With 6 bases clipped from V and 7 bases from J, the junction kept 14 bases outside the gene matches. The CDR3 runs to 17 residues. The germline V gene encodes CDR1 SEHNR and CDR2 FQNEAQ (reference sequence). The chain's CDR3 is CASSPTGTGVRGGELFF. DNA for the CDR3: TGTGCCAGCAGTCCCACCGGGACAGGGGTTCGTGGCGGGGAGCTGTTTTTT.

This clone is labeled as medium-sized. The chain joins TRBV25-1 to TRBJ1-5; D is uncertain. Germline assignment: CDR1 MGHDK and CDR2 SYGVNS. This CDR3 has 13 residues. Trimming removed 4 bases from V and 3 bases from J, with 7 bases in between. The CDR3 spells CASSGGHNQPQHF. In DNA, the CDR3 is TGTGCCAGCAGTGGGGGTCACAATCAGCCCCAGCATTTT.

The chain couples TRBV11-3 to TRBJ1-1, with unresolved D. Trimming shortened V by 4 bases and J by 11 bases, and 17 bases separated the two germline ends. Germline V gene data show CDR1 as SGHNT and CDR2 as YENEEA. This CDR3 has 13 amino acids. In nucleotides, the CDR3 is TGTGCCAGCAGCTCGGACGGATCGAGCGAGGCTTTCTTT. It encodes CASSSDGSSEAFF.